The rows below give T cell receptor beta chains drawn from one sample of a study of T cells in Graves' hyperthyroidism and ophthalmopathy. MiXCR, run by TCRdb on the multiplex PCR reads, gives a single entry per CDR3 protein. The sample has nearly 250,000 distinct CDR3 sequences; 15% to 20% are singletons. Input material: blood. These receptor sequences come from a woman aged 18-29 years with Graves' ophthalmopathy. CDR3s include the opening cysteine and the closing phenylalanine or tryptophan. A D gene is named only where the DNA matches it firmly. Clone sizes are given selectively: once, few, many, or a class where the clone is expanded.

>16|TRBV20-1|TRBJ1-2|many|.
CSARDGGTTSNYGYTF
TGCAGTGCTAGAGACGGGGGGACCACCTCTAACTATGGCTACACCTTC
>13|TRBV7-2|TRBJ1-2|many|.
CASSSYSSNGYTF
TGTGCCTCCTCTTCTTACAGTTCGAATGGCTACACCTTC
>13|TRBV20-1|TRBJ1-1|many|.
CSASTGLPGPAFF
TGCAGTGCTAGTACAGGCCTACCAGGCCCAGCTTTCTTT
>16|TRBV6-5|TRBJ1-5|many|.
CASSSTRDFSGQPQHF
TGTGCCAGCAGTTCCACCCGGGACTTCAGTGGGCAGCCCCAGCATTTT
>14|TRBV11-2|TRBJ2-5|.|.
CASSLRQVVETQYF
TGTGCCAGCAGCTTGCGGCAGGTAGTGGAGACCCAGTACTTC
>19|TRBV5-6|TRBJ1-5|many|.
CASSLGQEERLRGNQPQHF
TGTGCCAGCAGCTTGGGACAGGAAGAACGACTAAGGGGCAATCAGCCCCAGCATTTT
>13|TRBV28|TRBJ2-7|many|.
CASRDGLSYEQYF
TGTGCCAGCAGGGACGGTCTGAGCTACGAGCAGTACTTC
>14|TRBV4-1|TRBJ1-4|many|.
CASSQEDTAEKLFF
TGCGCCAGCAGCCAAGAGGACACAGCGGAAAAACTGTTTTTT
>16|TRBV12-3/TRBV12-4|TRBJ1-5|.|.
CASSSNLGLSNQPQHF
TGTGCCAGCAGTTCCAACCTCGGACTTAGCAATCAGCCCCAGCATTTT
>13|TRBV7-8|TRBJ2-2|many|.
CASSLEVSGELFF
TGTGCCAGCAGCTTAGAAGTGTCCGGGGAGCTGTTTTTT
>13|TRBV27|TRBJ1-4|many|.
CASSYYGGEKLFF
TGTGCCAGCAGTTATTATGGGGGTGAAAAACTGTTTTTT
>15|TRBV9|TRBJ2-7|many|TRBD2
CASSVGGSGSHEQYF
TGTGCCAGCAGCGTAGGAGGTAGCGGGAGCCACGAGCAGTACTTC
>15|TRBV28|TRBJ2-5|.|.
CASSRRSGTQETQYF
TGTGCCAGCAGTCGTCGTAGCGGAACACAAGAGACCCAGTACTTC
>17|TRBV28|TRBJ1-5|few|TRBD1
CASSLGGTGGSRQPQHF
TGTGCCAGCAGTTTAGGCGGGACAGGGGGAAGTCGGCAGCCCCAGCATTTT
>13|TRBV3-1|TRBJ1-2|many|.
CASSQDLGGDYTF
TGTGCCAGCAGCCAAGATTTGGGAGGGGACTACACCTTC
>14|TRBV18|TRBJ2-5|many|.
CASSPPTDQETQYF
TGTGCCAGCTCACCACCGACGGACCAAGAGACCCAGTACTTC
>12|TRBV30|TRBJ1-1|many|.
CAWGAGRTEAFF
TGTGCCTGGGGAGCAGGGCGCACTGAAGCTTTCTTT
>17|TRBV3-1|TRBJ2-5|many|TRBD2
CASSQVALAGVRETQYF
TGTGCCAGCAGCCAAGTGGCATTAGCGGGGGTCCGTGAGACCCAGTACTTC
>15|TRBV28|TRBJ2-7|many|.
CASSTLGRELYEQYF
TGTGCCAGCAGTACCTTAGGGCGGGAACTCTACGAGCAGTACTTC
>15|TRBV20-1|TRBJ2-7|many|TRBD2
CSARGGASGLYEQYF
TGCAGTGCTAGAGGCGGGGCTAGCGGGTTGTACGAGCAGTACTTC
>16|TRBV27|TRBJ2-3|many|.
CASSFLGTDHTDTQYF
TGTGCCAGCAGTTTTCTCGGGACGGACCACACAGATACGCAGTATTTT
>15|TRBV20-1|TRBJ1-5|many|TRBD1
CSGTGQGGSNQPQHF
TGCAGTGGAACCGGACAGGGGGGTAGCAATCAGCCCCAGCATTTT
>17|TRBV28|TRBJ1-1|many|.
CASSFLGPGDMNTEAFF
TGTGCCAGCAGTTTCCTCGGGCCCGGCGACATGAACACTGAAGCTTTCTTT
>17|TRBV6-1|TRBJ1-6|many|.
CASSSTLASSYNSPLHF
TGTGCCAGCAGTTCCACCCTAGCCAGCTCCTATAATTCACCCCTCCACTTT
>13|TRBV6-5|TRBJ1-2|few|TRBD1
CASSYTRDRDYTF
TGTGCCAGCAGTTACACAAGGGACAGAGACTACACCTTC
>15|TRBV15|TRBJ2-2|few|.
CATSITREVTGELFF
TGTGCCACCAGCATCACCAGGGAGGTCACCGGGGAGCTGTTTTTT
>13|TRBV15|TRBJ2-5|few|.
CATSRDRTGRRYF
TGTGCCACCAGCAGAGATAGAACAGGGAGAAGGTACTTC
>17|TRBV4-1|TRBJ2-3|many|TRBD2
CASSQATGGGSADTQYF
TGCGCCAGCAGCCAGGCCACCGGCGGGGGTTCGGCAGATACGCAGTATTTT
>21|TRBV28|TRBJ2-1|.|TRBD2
CASNPTVRTSGGLNSYNEQFF
TGTGCCAGCAACCCAACGGTGAGGACTAGCGGGGGGCTAAACTCCTACAATGAGCAGTTCTTC
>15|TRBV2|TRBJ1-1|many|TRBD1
CASREMDRGGTEAFF
TGTGCCAGCAGGGAAATGGACAGGGGGGGGACTGAAGCTTTCTTT
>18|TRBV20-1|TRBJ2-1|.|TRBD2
CSASRELAGGPGFNEQFF
TGCAGTGCTAGCCGTGAGCTAGCGGGAGGGCCGGGTTTCAATGAGCAGTTCTTC
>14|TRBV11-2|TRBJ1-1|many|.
CASSLGAQADEAFF
TGTGCCAGCAGCTTAGGAGCCCAGGCGGACGAAGCTTTCTTT
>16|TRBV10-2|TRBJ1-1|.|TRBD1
CASGELVTGPGTEAFF
TGCGCCAGCGGTGAGTTGGTGACAGGGCCAGGCACTGAAGCTTTCTTT
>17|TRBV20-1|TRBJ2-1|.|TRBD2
CSARVGSGGARFHEQFF
TGCAGTGCTAGAGTAGGGAGCGGGGGGGCCAGGTTCCATGAGCAGTTCTTC
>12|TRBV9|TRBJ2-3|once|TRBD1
CDGDSGADTQYF
TGTGACGGGGACAGTGGGGCAGATACGCAGTATTTT
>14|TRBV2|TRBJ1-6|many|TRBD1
CASTVGQGTSPLHF
TGTGCCAGCACCGTGGGACAGGGTACTTCACCCCTCCACTTT
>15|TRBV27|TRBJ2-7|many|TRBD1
CASSLRGQSRDEQYF
TGTGCCAGCAGTTTAAGGGGACAGAGTCGCGACGAGCAGTACTTC
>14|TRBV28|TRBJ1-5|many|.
CASSPGTLNQPQHF
TGTGCCAGCAGTCCAGGGACACTTAATCAGCCCCAGCATTTT
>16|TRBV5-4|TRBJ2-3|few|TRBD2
CASSLALAGGTDTQYF
TGTGCCAGCAGCTTGGCACTAGCGGGGGGCACAGATACGCAGTATTTT
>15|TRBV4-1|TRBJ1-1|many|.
CASSQVGRLNTEAFF
TGCGCCAGCAGCCAAGTTGGGCGGCTGAACACTGAAGCTTTCTTT
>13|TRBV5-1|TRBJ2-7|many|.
CASSPQDRGEQYF
TGCGCCAGCAGTCCACAGGACAGAGGCGAGCAGTACTTC
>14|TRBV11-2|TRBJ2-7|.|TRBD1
CASSPDRDFYEQYF
TGTGCCAGCAGCCCGGACAGGGATTTCTACGAGCAGTACTTC
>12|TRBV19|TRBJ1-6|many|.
CASSMLDSPLHF
TGTGCCAGTAGTATGTTGGATTCACCCCTCCACTTT
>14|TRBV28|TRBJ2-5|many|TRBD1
CASSPPGQQETQYF
TGTGCCAGCAGTCCACCGGGACAGCAAGAGACCCAGTACTTC
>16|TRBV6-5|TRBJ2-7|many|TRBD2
CASSYSTASGSYEQYF
TGTGCCAGCAGTTACTCGACGGCTAGCGGGAGTTACGAGCAGTACTTC
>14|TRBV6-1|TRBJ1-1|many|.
CASSQGTQATEAFF
TGTGCCAGCAGCCAAGGGACCCAGGCCACTGAAGCTTTCTTT
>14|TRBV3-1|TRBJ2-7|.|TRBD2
CASSRASGRDEQYF
TGTGCCAGCAGCCGGGCTAGCGGGAGGGACGAGCAGTACTTC
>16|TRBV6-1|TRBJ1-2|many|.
CASSPIGRGGSYGYTF
TGTGCCAGCAGTCCTATAGGTCGAGGGGGGAGCTATGGCTACACCTTC
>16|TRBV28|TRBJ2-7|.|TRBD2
CASSPPASGNPYEQYF
TGTGCCAGCAGTCCCCCGGCTAGCGGGAACCCCTACGAGCAGTACTTC
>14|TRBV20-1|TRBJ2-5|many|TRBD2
CSARDWTSSETQYF
TGCAGTGCTAGAGATTGGACTAGCTCAGAGACCCAGTACTTC
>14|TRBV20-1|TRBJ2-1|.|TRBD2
CSLGGRADYNEQFF
TGCAGTCTAGGCGGGAGGGCCGACTACAATGAGCAGTTCTTC
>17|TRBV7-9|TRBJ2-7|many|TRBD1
CASSLRLRTGSSYEQYF
TGTGCCAGCAGCTTACGCCTCCGGACAGGCAGCTCCTACGAGCAGTACTTC
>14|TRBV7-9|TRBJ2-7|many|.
CASSFSDSSYEQYF
TGTGCCAGCAGCTTTTCGGACAGCTCCTACGAGCAGTACTTC